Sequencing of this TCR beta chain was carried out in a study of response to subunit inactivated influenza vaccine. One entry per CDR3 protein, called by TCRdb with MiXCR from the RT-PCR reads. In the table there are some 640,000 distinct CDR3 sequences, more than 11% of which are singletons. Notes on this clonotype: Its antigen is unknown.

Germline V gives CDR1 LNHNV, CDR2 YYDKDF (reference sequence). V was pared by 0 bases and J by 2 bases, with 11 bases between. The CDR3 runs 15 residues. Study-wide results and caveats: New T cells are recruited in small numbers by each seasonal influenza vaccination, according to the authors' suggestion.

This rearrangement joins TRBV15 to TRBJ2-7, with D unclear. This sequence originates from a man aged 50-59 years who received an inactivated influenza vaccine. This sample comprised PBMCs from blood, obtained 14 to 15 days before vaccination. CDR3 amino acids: CATSRDQAVPYEQYF. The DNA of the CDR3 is TGTGCCACCAGCAGAGATCAGGCAGTCCCCTACGAGCAGTACTTC.